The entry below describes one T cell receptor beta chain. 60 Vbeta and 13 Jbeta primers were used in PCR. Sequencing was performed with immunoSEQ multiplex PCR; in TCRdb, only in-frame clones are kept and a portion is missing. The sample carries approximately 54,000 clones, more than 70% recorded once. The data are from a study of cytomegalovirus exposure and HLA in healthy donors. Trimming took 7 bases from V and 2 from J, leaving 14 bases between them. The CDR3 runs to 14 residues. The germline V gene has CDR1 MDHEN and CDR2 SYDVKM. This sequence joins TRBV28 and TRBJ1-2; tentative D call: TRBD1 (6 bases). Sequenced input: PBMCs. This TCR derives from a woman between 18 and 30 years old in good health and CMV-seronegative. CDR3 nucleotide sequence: TGTGCCAGCACCCCCGGACAGAGGAACTATGGCTACACCTTC. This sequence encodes CASTPGQRNYGYTF.